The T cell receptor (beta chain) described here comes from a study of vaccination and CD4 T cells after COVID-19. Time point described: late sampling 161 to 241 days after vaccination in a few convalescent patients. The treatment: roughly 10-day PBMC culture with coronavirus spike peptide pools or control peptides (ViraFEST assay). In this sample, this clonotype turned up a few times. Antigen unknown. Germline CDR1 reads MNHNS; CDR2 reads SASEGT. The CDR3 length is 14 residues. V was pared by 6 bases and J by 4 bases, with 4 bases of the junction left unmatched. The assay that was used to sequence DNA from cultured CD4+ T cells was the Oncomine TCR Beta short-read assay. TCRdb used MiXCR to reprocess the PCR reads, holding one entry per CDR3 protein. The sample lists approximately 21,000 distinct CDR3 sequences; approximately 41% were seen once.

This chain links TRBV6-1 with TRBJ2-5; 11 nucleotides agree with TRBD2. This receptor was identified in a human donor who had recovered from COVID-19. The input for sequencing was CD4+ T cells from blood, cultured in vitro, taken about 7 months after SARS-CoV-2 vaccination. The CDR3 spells CASRQGTSGETQYF. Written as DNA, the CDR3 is TGTGCCAGCAGGCAAGGGACTAGCGGAGAGACCCAGTACTTC.